This T cell receptor (beta chain) derives from a study of cytomegalovirus exposure and HLA in healthy donors. As for the study in general: In a previous analysis, 120 million or so unique TCR beta sequences were found from 150 million to 200 million T cells. General study findings and limits: No immune exposure information besides CMV serostatus was available. In a later analysis, specific HLA alleles were associated with under 20,000 TCR beta sequences at a 0.05 false discovery rate.

A word on this clone: The antigen is undetermined.

In the PCR, 60 Vbeta and 13 Jbeta primers were used. The table came from immunoSEQ multiplex PCR; TCRdb's copy has only in-frame clones and leaves some out. The sample shows 140,000 to 150,000 clones, and 0.75% to 1% sits with its ten largest clones. Donors were ostensibly healthy at sampling, although undocumented immune exposures were probable. Sequencing used PBMCs. This TCR was sampled from a male donor in good health and CMV-seronegative.

The DNA for the CDR3 is TGCGCCAGCAGCTTCTCGGGAGGCAGCCTTATCGACTATGGCTACACCTTC. As protein: CASSFSGGSLIDYGYTF. The chain is built from TRBV5-1 and TRBJ1-2; D is uncertain. Trimming removed 2 bases at V and 3 bases at J, with 20 bases between. This CDR3 has 17 amino acids. Germline lookup yields CDR1 SGHRS and CDR2 YFSETQ.